Presented here are 29 T cell receptor beta chains from one specimen sequenced in a study of blood T cell repertoires in COVID-19. Only in-frame clones appear in the TCRdb table, and some are missing; sequencing was by immunoSEQ multiplex PCR. This sample has 150,000 to 200,000 clones, with 85% found just once. The sample taken for sequencing was peripheral blood. The source is a human donor with acute or convalescent COVID-19. The donor label of this sample is uncertain.

The chain uses TRBV28 and TRBJ1-2, with 9 bases identical to TRBD1. With V trimmed by 2 bases and J by 7 bases, 11 bases remained unmatched. The CDR3 spans 16 residues. Germline values: CDR1 MDHEN, CDR2 SYDVKM. The CDR3, as DNA: TGTGCCAGCAGTTTAATAGTAGCGGGACAGGGATCTGGCTACACCTTC. Its translation: CASSLIVAGQGSGYTF.

The chain employs TRBV27 and TRBJ1-1; D remains unclear. This CDR3 has 14 residues. V was shortened by 5 bases and J by 0 bases, with 10 bases between the two germline ends. Looked up from germline, CDR1 is MNHEY and CDR2 is SMNVEV (reference sequence). CDR3 sequence (DNA): TGTGCCAGCAGTACCGGGAACATGAACACTGAAGCTTTCTTT. This gives the protein CASSTGNMNTEAFF.

This clone turned up a few times. CDR3 nucleotide sequence: TGTGCCACCAGCAGAGAGGAAACAGGGACACAGCCCCAGCATTTT. Translation: CATSREETGTQPQHF. This rearrangement joins TRBV15 to TRBJ1-5; D perhaps matches TRBD1 (6 bases). The V end was cut by 0 bases, the J end by 7 bases, with 13 bases between. Germline CDR1 LNHNV, CDR2 YYDKDF (reference sequence). This CDR3 contains 15 residues.

V is TRBV7-8 and J is TRBJ1-3; D not resolved. There are 16 residues in the CDR3. The germline gives CDR1 SGHVS, CDR2 FQNEAQ. Trimming took 7 bases from V and 2 from J, leaving 18 bases between them. The CDR3 sequence is CASTYLATRAGNTIYF. In DNA, the CDR3 is TGTGCCAGCACCTACCTTGCAACGAGAGCTGGAAACACCATATATTTT.

The chain carries TRBV7-2 and TRBJ1-1; D is possibly TRBD1 (5 bases). Deletions cut 5 bases from V and 5 bases from J, with 15 bases between. Germline CDR1 and CDR2: SGHTA and FQGNSA. This CDR3 region has 14 residues. The CDR3 loop reads CASSTGQGWTEAFF. The DNA for the CDR3 is TGTGCCAGCAGCACCGGGCAGGGTTGGACTGAAGCTTTCTTT.

In its sample, this clone was seen once. The CDR3 nucleotides are TGTGCCTGGAGTGTACTCAAGGAGCCCAATCAGCCCCAGCATTTT. Translated: CAWSVLKEPNQPQHF. The genes are TRBV30 and TRBJ1-5, with D unclear. This CDR3 spans 15 amino acids. Trimming pared 0 bases from V and 3 bases from J, leaving 12 bases between. Germline V gene lookup returns CDR1 GTSNPN and CDR2 SVGIG (reference sequence). The variable domain in full, with the rest retrieved from reference TRBV30 and TRBJ1-5, is SQTIHQWPATLVQPVGSPLSLECTVEGTSNPNLYWYRQAAGRGLQLLFYSVGIGQISSEVPQNLSASRPQDRQFILSSKKLLLSDSGFYLCAWSVLKEPNQPQHFGDGTRLSIL.

The chain links TRBV6-6 to TRBJ1-2; 7 nucleotides match TRBD1. Germline CDR1 MNHNY, CDR2 SVGAGI (reference sequence). Trimming removed 10 bases from V and 7 bases from J; junction bases left unmatched: 9. The CDR3 contains 12 residues. The CDR3 here is CATSTGYGGYTF. The CDR3 DNA follows: TGTGCCACTTCGACAGGGTACGGTGGCTACACCTTC.

Of note for this clone: Other nucleotide sequences in the sample specify the same CDR3. Here the CDR3 DNA reads TGTGCCTGGAGTGGACAGGGCAATCAGCCCCAGCATTTT. Translating it yields CAWSGQGNQPQHF. The chain employs TRBV30 and TRBJ1-5; weak D call: TRBD1 (6 bases). This CDR3 contains 13 residues. Germline loops: CDR1 GTSNPN, CDR2 SVGIG (reference sequence). Trimming removed 1 base from V and 2 bases from J, with 6 bases in between.

V is TRBV28 and J is TRBJ1-6; 8 bases match TRBD1. The germline V gene encodes CDR1 MDHEN and CDR2 SYDVKM. V trimming: 9 bases; J trimming: 8 bases; junction bases outside the gene matches: 12. This CDR3 has 15 amino acids. DNA of the CDR3: TGTGCCAGTCAAACAGGGGGATTTTGGTATTCACCCCTCCACTTT. Amino acid sequence: CASQTGGFWYSPLHF.

The V gene is TRBV18, the J gene TRBJ1-4; D not certain. The CDR3 covers 13 residues. The V gene lost 2 bases and the J gene lost 8 bases, with 9 bases spanning the gap. The germline gives CDR1 KGHSH, CDR2 LQKENI. The CDR3 nucleotides are TGTGCCAGCTCACCAGGGAGTAAGGAAAAACTGTTTTTT. The encoded protein is CASSPGSKEKLFF.

V gene TRBV5-4 combines with J gene TRBJ1-1; 10 nucleotides agree with TRBD1. V dropped 4 bases and J dropped 5; count of bases not matched to a gene: 5. The CDR3 loop spans 14 amino acids. Germline loops: CDR1 SGHNT, CDR2 YYREEE (reference sequence). The CDR3 is CASSKGQGTTEAFF. Written as DNA, the CDR3 is TGTGCCAGCAGCAAGGGACAGGGGACGACTGAAGCTTTCTTT.

The rearrangement uses TRBV18 and TRBJ2-7, with TRBD1 as a possible D gene (7 bases). V gave up 6 bases and J gave up 0 bases, with 18 bases separating them. This CDR3 region has 16 residues. CDR1 and CDR2 from the germline V gene are KGHSH and LQKENI. The CDR3 region has the DNA TGTGCCAGCTCTCCTCGGTCCCAGGGGGGCTCCTACGAGCAGTACTTC. Its translation: CASSPRSQGGSYEQYF.

The rearrangement uses TRBV10-1 and TRBJ1-2; 7 bases agree with TRBD1. The germline V gene encodes CDR1 WNHNN and CDR2 SYGVQD (reference sequence). This CDR3 spans 13 amino acids. Trimming took 5 bases from V and 4 from J; bases not matched to a gene: 4. As DNA, the CDR3 is TGCGCCAGCAGTATGGACAGGTCCTATGGCTACACCTTC. Translating it yields CASSMDRSYGYTF.

The chain has TRBV7-2 and TRBJ1-1; a possible D gene is TRBD1 (5 bases). The CDR3 totals 14 residues. In germline, CDR1 is SGHTA, CDR2 FQGNSA. V shed 2 bases and J shed 1 base, with 8 bases lying between them. The CDR3 nucleotides are TGTGCCAGCAGCTTAAGACAGTCGAACACTGAAGCTTTCTTT. Its translation is CASSLRQSNTEAFF. Filled out from reference TRBV7-2 and TRBJ1-1, the complete variable domain reads GAGVSQSPSNKVTEKGKDVELRCDPISGHTALYWYRQSLGQGLEFLIYFQGNSAPDKSGLPSDRFSAERTGGSVSTLTIQRTQQEDSAVYLCASSLRQSNTEAFFGQGTRLTVV.

This clone has only a few counts. An end of the junction differs from the germline gene, which may be a read error. The chain recombines TRBV6-5 with TRBJ1-4; D not certain. This CDR3 has 14 amino acids. Germline CDR1 MNHEY, CDR2 SVGAGI. The CDR3 reads CASSDSQRNEKLFF. CDR3 sequence (DNA): TGTGCCAGCAGTGACTCACAGCGGAATGAAAAACTGTTTTTT.

CDR3: CAWSVTRLTLHF. CDR3 DNA: TGTGCCTGGAGTGTGACTCGATTAACCCTCCACTTT. The chain is built from TRBV30 and TRBJ1-6; D unclear. V shed 0 bases and J shed 14 bases, with 11 bases lying between them. CDR1 is GTSNPN, CDR2 SVGIG, per germline (reference sequence). The CDR3 runs 12 residues. Full variable domain (outside the CDR3, taken from reference TRBV30 and TRBJ1-6): SQTIHQWPATLVQPVGSPLSLECTVEGTSNPNLYWYRQAAGRGLQLLFYSVGIGQISSEVPQNLSASRPQDRQFILSSKKLLLSDSGFYLCAWSVTRLTLHFGNGTRLTVT.

The V and J genes are TRBV18 and TRBJ1-1; D possibly corresponds to TRBD1 (5 bases). The CDR3 runs 17 residues. Trimming removed 3 bases from V and 0 bases from J, with 17 bases in between. Germline lookup yields CDR1 KGHSH and CDR2 LQKENI. The CDR3 reads CASSPRQTWSMNTEAFF. DNA for the CDR3: TGTGCCAGCTCACCTCGACAGACTTGGTCTATGAACACTGAAGCTTTCTTT.

This clone was seen just once. This chain connects TRBV30 to TRBJ2-1; 7 nucleotides align to TRBD1. The CDR3 sequence is 12 residues long. CDR1 GTSNPN and CDR2 SVGIG come from the germline V gene (reference sequence). V gave up 5 bases and J gave up 6 bases; unmatched junction bases: 4. The CDR3 nucleotides read TGTGCCTGGGACAGGGTTGGCAATGAGCAGTTCTTC. This translates into CAWDRVGNEQFF.

This chain joins TRBV3-1 (or the pseudogene TRBV3-2) and TRBJ2-7; 7 nucleotides align to TRBD1. The V gene end was trimmed by 4 bases and the J gene end by 0 bases; junction bases not matched to a gene: 12. From germline, CDR1 is LGHDT and CDR2 YNNKEL (reference sequence). The CDR3 has 17 residues. CDR3: CASSLLMTGSSSYEQYF. CDR3 nucleotides: TGTGCCAGCAGCCTTCTCATGACAGGGTCGAGCTCCTACGAGCAGTACTTC.

This rearrangement joins TRBV7-9 to TRBJ2-5; D perhaps matches TRBD1 (6 bases). Between the trimmed V and J ends, which lost 5 bases and 2 bases, there was a span of 15 bases. Germline assignment: CDR1 SEHNR and CDR2 FQNEAQ (reference sequence). The CDR3 length is 15 residues. CDR3: CASSLGQQPQETQYF. The CDR3 region has the DNA TGTGCCAGCAGCCTCGGACAGCAACCTCAAGAGACCCAGTACTTC. Using reference TRBV7-9 and TRBJ2-5 for the parts outside the CDR3, the full variable domain is DTGVSQNPRHKITKRGQNVTFRCDPISEHNRLYWYRQTLGQGPEFLTYFQNEAQLEKSRLLSDRFSAERPKGSFSTLEIQRTEQGDSAMYLCASSLGQQPQETQYFGPGTRLLVL.

This clone was picked up one time. The chain employs TRBV29-1 and TRBJ1-5, with a tentative D call TRBD1 (6 bases). V dropped 4 bases and J dropped 10 bases, with 17 bases sitting between them. CDR3 length equals 13 residues. The germline V gene has CDR1 SQVTM and CDR2 ANQGSEA. The CDR3 protein is CSVVPGQGYPQHF. For the CDR3, the DNA is TGCAGCGTTGTACCCGGGCAGGGGTACCCCCAGCATTTT. Filled out from reference TRBV29-1 and TRBJ1-5, the complete variable domain reads SAVISQKPSRDICQRGTSLTIQCQVDSQVTMMFWYRQQPGQSLTLIATANQGSEATYESGFVIDKFPISRPNLTFSTLTVSNMSPEDSSIYLCSVVPGQGYPQHFGDGTRLSIL.

This chain connects TRBV3-1 (or the pseudogene TRBV3-2) to TRBJ1-1, with 7 bases aligning to TRBD1. J was trimmed by 1 base and V by 4 bases; bases with no gene match: 3. Germline-derived CDR1 and CDR2 are LGHDT and YNNKEL (reference sequence). CDR3 length: 14 amino acids. The CDR3 sequence is CASSPWTGNTEAFF. CDR3 DNA sequence: TGTGCCAGCAGCCCATGGACAGGGAACACTGAAGCTTTCTTT.

The gene calls are TRBV3-1 (or the pseudogene TRBV3-2) and TRBJ1-1; 8 positions agree with TRBD1. Germline CDR1 is LGHDT and CDR2 is YNNKEL (reference sequence). The junction had 7 bases not matched to a gene; V was cut back by 5 bases and J by 8 bases. The CDR3 extends over 13 amino acids. In nucleotides, the CDR3 is TGTGCCAGCAGCTCAAGACAGGGGTCGGAAGCTTTCTTT. Amino acid sequence: CASSSRQGSEAFF.

V and J are TRBV5-1 and TRBJ2-1, with TRBD1 matching over 10 bases. The trim removed 4 bases at V and 8 bases at J, leaving 12 bases unmatched. CDR1 and CDR2 from the germline V gene are SGHRS and YFSETQ. This CDR3 has 16 residues. CDR3 in amino acids: CASSISTGQGLDEQFF. The DNA for the CDR3 is TGCGCCAGCAGCATTAGTACGGGACAGGGGCTCGATGAGCAGTTCTTC.

The chain recombines TRBV29-1 with TRBJ1-1; D ambiguous. CDR1 is SQVTM and CDR2 is ANQGSEA in the germline V gene. V lost 7 bases to trimming and J lost 0 bases, with 6 bases between them. The CDR3 has 11 residues. The CDR3 bases are TGCAGCGCCCAGATGAACACTGAAGCTTTCTTT. Protein sequence: CSAQMNTEAFF.

The gene calls are TRBV25-1 and TRBJ2-2; D remains ambiguous. This CDR3 region has 14 residues. V was shortened by 8 bases and J by 7 bases, with 17 bases between the two germline ends. Germline CDR1 reads MGHDK; CDR2 reads SYGVNS. CDR3 sequence reads: CASVSGLRNGELFF. The CDR3 nucleotides are TGTGCCAGCGTATCTGGGTTGAGGAACGGGGAGCTGTTTTTT.

The chain combines TRBV28 with TRBJ1-6; 7 nucleotides line up with TRBD1. The germline gives CDR1 MDHEN, CDR2 SYDVKM. The CDR3 has 16 residues. V dropped 2 bases and J dropped 9; count of bases not matched to a gene: 10. DNA of the CDR3: TGTGCCAGCAGTTTACCACCACAGGGGCTCCGTTCACCCCTCCACTTT. Its translation is CASSLPPQGLRSPLHF.

The CDR3 DNA is TGTGCCAGCAGCCATCGGAGTACTTGGGAGCAGTACTTC. It translates to CASSHRSTWEQYF. J is TRBJ2-7 and V is TRBV3-1 (or the pseudogene TRBV3-2); D unresolved. Germline V gene lookup returns CDR1 LGHDT and CDR2 YNNKEL (reference sequence). The V gene lost 3 bases and the J gene lost 7 bases, with 13 bases spanning the gap. This CDR3 is built from 13 residues.

The chain uses TRBV6-5 and TRBJ1-6; no definite D call. Germline CDR1 reads MNHEY; CDR2 reads SVGAGI. Deletions cut 4 bases from V and 10 bases from J, with 11 bases between. This CDR3 has 13 amino acids. The CDR3 nucleotides read TGTGCCAGCAGTTTTGACTTCGGGTCACCCCTCCACTTT. Protein product: CASSFDFGSPLHF.